This is a list of T cell receptor beta chains from one sample in a study of blood T cells in healthy people across ages. TCRdb re-called the 5' RACE reads with MiXCR, one entry per CDR3 protein. Of under 750,000 distinct CDR3 sequences in the sample, 40% to 55% were seen once. The source material was blood. The source of these receptors is an elderly man in good health. The CDR3 runs from the conserved cysteine through the conserved F or W. The D gene is left open where the match is weak. Not all rows give a size; the values are once, few, many and, for expanded clones, a class.

-	TRBV4-3	few	TRBJ2-3	CASSQGPLLTDTQYF	TGCGCCAGCAGCCAGGGGCCTTTGCTCACAGATACGCAGTATTTT
-	TRBV27	few	TRBJ1-3	CASSLRGSGNTIYF	TGTGCCAGCAGTTTACGGGGCTCTGGAAACACCATATATTTT
-	TRBV29-1	-	TRBJ1-2	CSVEKAGEVGTF	TGCAGCGTTGAAAAGGCGGGAGAGGTTGGCACCTTC
TRBD2	TRBV5-1	-	TRBJ2-3	CASSPRLAGEADTQYF	TGCGCCAGCAGCCCGAGACTAGCGGGAGAGGCAGATACGCAGTATTTT
TRBD1	TRBV12-5	few	TRBJ2-5	CASGLGQGAEETQYF	TGTGCTAGTGGTTTGGGACAGGGGGCTGAAGAGACCCAGTACTTC
TRBD1	TRBV10-3	few	TRBJ2-1	CAISGDRDYNEQFF	TGTGCCATCAGTGGGGACAGGGATTACAATGAGCAGTTCTTC
-	TRBV20-1	few	TRBJ1-2	CSARAIGRHYGYTF	TGCAGTGCTAGGGCCATCGGACGGCACTATGGCTACACCTTC
-	TRBV5-1	-	TRBJ2-5	CASSRDLTVTQYF	TGCGCCAGCAGCCGGGACCTGACGGTGACCCAGTACTTC
-	TRBV10-3	-	TRBJ1-2	CAISDRVYGYTF	TGTGCCATCAGTGACAGGGTTTACGGCTACACCTTC
-	TRBV7-2	few	TRBJ2-1	CASSGWTTYNEQFF	TGTGCCAGCAGCGGCTGGACGACCTACAATGAGCAGTTCTTC
-	TRBV12-3/TRBV12-4	few	TRBJ2-4	CASSLVNRARVKNIQYF	TGTGCCAGCAGTTTAGTTAATAGGGCTCGGGTCAAAAACATTCAGTACTTC
TRBD2	TRBV9	-	TRBJ2-1	CASSGTSGSNNEQFF	TGTGCCAGCAGCGGGACTAGCGGGAGTAACAATGAGCAGTTCTTC
-	TRBV29-1	few	TRBJ1-1	CSVSGNHMNTEAFF	TGCAGCGTTTCGGGCAACCACATGAACACTGAAGCTTTCTTT
TRBD1	TRBV7-9	-	TRBJ1-6	CASSTSTGVGSPLHF	TGTGCCAGCAGCACATCGACAGGGGTGGGCTCACCCCTCCACTTT
-	TRBV29-1	-	TRBJ2-5	CSVVTGLGETQYF	TGCAGCGTAGTAACGGGACTGGGGGAGACCCAGTACTTC
TRBD1	TRBV6-2/TRBV6-3	once	TRBJ1-5	CASSPGQGRNQPQHF	TGTGCCAGCAGCCCGGGACAGGGACGCAATCAGCCCCAGCATTTT
-	TRBV5-1	-	TRBJ2-1	CASSSWSGYNEQFFGPGFF	-
-	TRBV5-5	few	TRBJ2-7	CASSPIGTAYEQYF	TGTGCCAGCAGCCCTATCGGGACGGCCTACGAGCAGTACTTC
-	TRBV4-2	-	TRBJ2-7	CASSQVLTSYEQYF	TGTGCCAGCAGCCAAGTGCTAACATCTTACGAGCAGTACTTC
-	TRBV9	-	TRBJ2-1	CASSAFNEQFF	TGTGCCAGCAGCGCCTTCAATGAGCAGTTCTTC
-	TRBV9	-	TRBJ1-6	CASSVERGESPLHF	TGTGCCAGCAGCGTAGAGCGGGGTGAATCACCCCTCCACTTT
-	TRBV4-1	once	TRBJ2-2	CASSQDPVTSTGELFF	TGCGCCAGCAGCCAAGATCCCGTTACTAGCACCGGGGAGCTGTTTTTT
-	TRBV9	many	TRBJ2-7	CASSEGGGSYEQYF	TGTGCCAGCAGCGAGGGGGGGGGGTCCTACGAGCAGTACTTC
-	TRBV6-5	few	TRBJ2-5	CASSPLASTSGETQYF	TGTGCCAGCAGTCCCCTAGCTTCTACCAGTGGGGAGACCCAGTACTTC
-	TRBV20-1	few	TRBJ1-1	CSARVTGPTEAFF	TGCAGTGCTAGGGTTACAGGGCCCACTGAAGCTTTCTTT
-	TRBV21-1	few	TRBJ2-1	CASSKNLAEGGNEQFF	TGTGCCAGCAGCAAAAATCTGGCGGAGGGTGGCAATGAGCAGTTCTTC
TRBD2	TRBV7-2	-	TRBJ2-3	CASSARLAGGLDTQYF	TGTGCCAGCAGCGCCCGACTAGCGGGAGGATTAGATACGCAGTATTTT
-	TRBV7-8	-	TRBJ2-1	CASSPRDGSTNNEQFF	TGTGCCAGCAGCCCAAGAGACGGGTCAACGAACAATGAGCAGTTCTTC
-	TRBV4-3	few	TRBJ2-7	CASSQGQGTSYYEQYF	TGCGCCAGCAGCCAAGGCCAGGGGACCTCTTACTACGAGCAGTACTTC
-	TRBV24-1	-	TRBJ1-6	CATSRTANSPLHF	TGTGCCACCAGTCGGACTGCGAATTCACCCCTCCACTTT
-	TRBV4-3	-	TRBJ2-3	CASSQNFVGRETDTQYF	TGCGCCAGCAGCCAAAACTTTGTGGGGCGAGAGACAGATACGCAGTATTTT
-	TRBV12-5	-	TRBJ2-5	CASGFGPREQYF	TGTGCTAGTGGTTTCGGGCCCAGGGAGCAGTACTTC
-	TRBV6-6	-	TRBJ2-2	CASSYVQGSGELFF	TGTGCCAGCAGTTACGTTCAGGGAAGCGGGGAGCTGTTTTTT
TRBD2	TRBV7-2	-	TRBJ2-1	CASSERAGGEEQFF	TGTGCCAGCAGCGAAAGAGCGGGAGGGGAAGAGCAGTTCTTC
TRBD1	TRBV12-3/TRBV12-4	-	TRBJ1-5	CASSRTGEPQPQHF	TGTGCCAGCAGTCGAACAGGGGAACCTCAGCCCCAGCATTTT
-	TRBV20-1	-	TRBJ2-5	CSAVPPWEQYF	TGCAGTGCCGTACCCCCTTGGGAGCAGTACTTC
-	TRBV10-3	-	TRBJ1-1	CAITPRAGMNTEAFF	TGTGCCATCACCCCCCGGGCGGGTATGAACACTGAAGCTTTCTTT
-	TRBV10-3	few	TRBJ2-5	CAISESTDVETQYF	TGTGCCATCAGTGAGTCGACAGACGTAGAGACCCAGTACTTC
TRBD2	TRBV20-1	-	TRBJ2-5	CSAEGGRIETQYF	TGCAGTGCTGAGGGCGGGAGGATTGAGACCCAGTACTTC